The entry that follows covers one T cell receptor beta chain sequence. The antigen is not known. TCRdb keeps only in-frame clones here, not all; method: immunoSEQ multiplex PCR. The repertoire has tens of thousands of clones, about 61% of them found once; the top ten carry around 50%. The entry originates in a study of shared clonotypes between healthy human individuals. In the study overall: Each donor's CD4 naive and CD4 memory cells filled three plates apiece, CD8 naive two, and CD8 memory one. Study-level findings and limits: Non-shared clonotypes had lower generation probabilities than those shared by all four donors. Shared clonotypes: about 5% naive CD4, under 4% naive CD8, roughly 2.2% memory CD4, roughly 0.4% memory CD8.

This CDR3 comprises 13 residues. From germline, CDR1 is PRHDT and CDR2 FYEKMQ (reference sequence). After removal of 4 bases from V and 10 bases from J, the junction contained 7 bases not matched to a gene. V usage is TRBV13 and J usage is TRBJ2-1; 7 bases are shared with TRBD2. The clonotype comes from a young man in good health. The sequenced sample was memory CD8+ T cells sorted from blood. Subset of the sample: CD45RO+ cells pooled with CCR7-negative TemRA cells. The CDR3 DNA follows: TGTGCCAGCAGCTCCCCGGCAGCGGGAGAGCAGTTCTTC. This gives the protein CASSSPAAGEQFF. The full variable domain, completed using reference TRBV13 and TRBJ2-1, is AAGVIQSPRHLIKEKRETATLKCYPIPRHDTVYWYQQGPGQDPQFLISFYEKMQSDKGSIPDRFSAQQFSDYHSELNMSSLELGDSALYFCASSSPAAGEQFFGPGTRLTVL.